The following is a T cell receptor beta chain sequence with its context. The CDR3 has 17 amino acids. V lost 7 bases to trimming and J lost 6 bases, with 28 bases between them. The germline gives CDR1 SNHLY, CDR2 FYNNEI. Measured with immunoSEQ multiplex PCR; TCRdb has only the in-frame clones, and not every one. The table records about 370,000 clones, over 75% of them present only once. The data derive from a study of Ad26.COV2.S vaccination and SARS-CoV-2 variants. Treatment described: approximately 18 received Ad26.COV2.S at low or high dose, single or two shots; five or six received placebo; per-sample allocation not given. Samples were taken on day 63 after the first vaccine or placebo injection.

The receptor was derived from a person between 18 and 65 years old who received the Ad26.COV2.S COVID-19 vaccine or a placebo. This sequence joins TRBV2 and TRBJ2-7, with TRBD2 as a possible D gene (6 bases). The specimen comprised peripheral blood, sampled in a trial of Ad26.COV2.S vaccine versus placebo. This chain's CDR3 is CASKRGDFGLGKPEQYF. CDR3 bases: TGTGCCAGCAAGCGCGGGGATTTCGGGTTGGGAAAACCCGAGCAGTACTTC.